Below, 25 T cell receptor beta chains from the same sample are listed, as sequenced in a study of graft-versus-host responses after intestinal transplantation. Here immunoSEQ multiplex PCR was the method, and the copy in TCRdb shows in-frame clones only, minus some. The repertoire consists of 90,000 to 120,000 clones, with roughly 87% occurring once and the leading ten covering about 0.7%. Antigen specificity for these receptors is unknown. This specimen consisted of unstimulated CD4+ T cells sorted from spleen or lymph node cells, obtained before transplant. All receptors derive from a human donor who was the organ donor for an intestinal transplant.

V gene TRBV30 combines with J gene TRBJ1-1; tentatively, D is TRBD1 (6 bases). The CDR3 consists of 13 residues. CDR1 and CDR2 (germline): GTSNPN, SVGIG (reference sequence). Between the trimmed V and J ends, which lost 3 bases and 0 bases, there was a span of 8 bases. The CDR3: CAWSRGMNTEAFF. The CDR3 DNA reads TGTGCCTGGAGCAGGGGTATGAACACTGAAGCTTTCTTT.

This chain links TRBV7-6 with TRBJ1-1; 8 bases fit TRBD1. Germline values: CDR1 SGHVS, CDR2 FNYEAQ. The trim removed 5 bases at V and 4 bases at J, leaving 9 bases unmatched. The CDR3 spans 15 residues. CDR3 residues: CASSGSRGPGTEAFF. The DNA of the CDR3 is TGTGCCAGCAGCGGTAGCAGGGGGCCGGGCACTGAAGCTTTCTTT.

This rearrangement joins TRBV7-6 to TRBJ2-1; maybe TRBD1 (5 bases). Germline V gene data show CDR1 as SGHVS and CDR2 as FNYEAQ. V shed 1 base and J shed 7 bases, with 11 bases lying between them. The CDR3 contains 14 residues. The CDR3 protein is CASSLGWAGNEQFF. The CDR3 nucleotides are TGTGCCAGCAGCTTAGGGTGGGCAGGGAATGAGCAGTTCTTC.

The chain joins TRBV19 to TRBJ1-5; D might be TRBD1 (5 bases). The CDR3 is 15 residues long. The germline CDR1 and CDR2 sequences are LNHDA and SQIVND (reference sequence). Trimming removed 2 bases from V and 3 bases from J, with 11 bases in between. CDR3 amino acids: CASSISRQYNQPQHF. The CDR3 DNA reads as TGTGCCAGTAGTATATCCCGACAGTACAATCAGCCCCAGCATTTT.

The rearrangement uses TRBV7-3 and TRBJ2-1; TRBD2 matches 8 bases. Germline CDR1 SGHTA, CDR2 FQGTGA. V dropped 7 bases and J dropped 8; count of bases not matched to a gene: 10. The length of the CDR3 is 14 residues. The CDR3 sequence: CASKKLAASDEQFF. The CDR3 DNA is TGTGCCAGCAAAAAACTAGCGGCGTCCGATGAGCAGTTCTTC. Full variable domain (missing parts from reference TRBV7-3 and TRBJ2-1): GAGVSQTPSNKVTEKGKYVELRCDPISGHTALYWYRQSLGQGPEFLIYFQGTGAADDSGLPNDRFFAVRPEGSVSTLKIQRTERGDSAVYLCASKKLAASDEQFFGPGTRLTVL.

The chain uses TRBV6-1 and TRBJ2-7, with 8 positions matching TRBD1. V lost 0 bases and J lost 2; bases outside the gene matches: 6. Germline V gives CDR1 MNHNS, CDR2 SASEGT. The CDR3 consists of 16 residues. The CDR3 region is CASSEAGQGTAYEQYF. As DNA, the CDR3 is TGTGCCAGCAGTGAAGCTGGACAGGGAACAGCCTACGAGCAGTACTTC.

V and J are TRBV5-5 and TRBJ2-7, with D uncertain. Trimming pared 2 bases from V and 6 bases from J, leaving 6 bases between. Germline V lookup: CDR1 SGHKS, CDR2 YYEKEE (reference sequence). The CDR3 is 11 residues long. Here the CDR3 reads CASSLSVEQYF. CDR3 nucleotide sequence: TGTGCCAGCAGCTTATCGGTCGAGCAGTACTTC.

V is TRBV2 and J is TRBJ2-2; the D gene is possibly TRBD1 (5 bases). Germline V CDR1 and CDR2: SNHLY, FYNNEI. Trimming took off 6 bases at V and 7 bases at J, with 15 bases between the two ends. The CDR3 covers 14 residues. In DNA form, the CDR3 reads TGTGCCAGCAGCCATCAGGGTTTGGGCGGGGAGCTGTTTTTT. This translates into CASSHQGLGGELFF.

The V and J genes are TRBV19 and TRBJ1-2; 7 bases match TRBD1. V was pared by 3 bases and J by 1 base, with 2 bases of the junction left unmatched. The CDR3 has 14 amino acids. Germline CDR1 LNHDA, CDR2 SQIVND (reference sequence). DNA of the CDR3: TGTGCCAGTAGTATTACAGGGGATAACTATGGCTACACCTTC. Protein: CASSITGDNYGYTF.

This rearrangement joins TRBV6-6 to TRBJ2-1; 7 bases match TRBD2. The CDR3 is made up of 12 amino acids. Germline-derived CDR1 and CDR2 are MNHNY and SVGAGI (reference sequence). With V trimmed by 8 bases and J by 11 bases, 9 bases remained unmatched. The chain's CDR3 is CASQVGGKKQFF. In DNA, the CDR3 is TGTGCCAGCCAGGTGGGAGGGAAAAAGCAGTTCTTC.

Points on this clone: Other DNA sequences in this sample translate to the same CDR3. The chain combines TRBV5-1 with TRBJ1-2; unclear D gene. The length of the CDR3 is 12 residues. Trimming pared 3 bases from V and 5 bases from J, leaving 8 bases between. The germline CDR1 and CDR2 sequences are SGHRS and YFSETQ. The chain's CDR3 is CASSSGGYGYTF. CDR3 DNA: TGCGCCAGCAGCTCCGGAGGTTATGGCTACACCTTC.

The chain couples TRBV6-5 to TRBJ1-1; D is perhaps TRBD1 (5 bases). Trimming left V 2 bases short and J 5 bases short, with 12 bases between. The CDR3 contains 14 residues. Per germline, CDR1 MNHEY and CDR2 SVGAGI. This chain's CDR3 is CASSYVQGRTEAFF. In nucleotides, the CDR3 is TGTGCCAGCAGTTACGTCCAGGGTAGGACTGAAGCTTTCTTT.

The gene calls are TRBV5-5 and TRBJ1-4; 7 bases fit TRBD1. Germline V lookup: CDR1 SGHKS, CDR2 YYEKEE (reference sequence). With V trimmed by 4 bases and J by 0 bases, 3 bases remained unmatched. This CDR3 is built from 15 residues. The CDR3 region is CASSPQGATNEKLFF. In DNA, the CDR3 is TGTGCCAGCAGCCCTCAGGGGGCAACTAATGAAAAACTGTTTTTT.

J is TRBJ2-7 and V is TRBV19, with 11 bases fitting TRBD1. Unmatched junction bases numbered 10, after V lost 10 bases and J lost 2 bases. The CDR3 contains 15 residues. Germline V CDR1 and CDR2: LNHDA, SQIVND (reference sequence). The CDR3 DNA reads as TGTGCCACCAGACCAGAGGGACAGGGGGCCTACGAGCAGTACTTC. This sequence encodes CATRPEGQGAYEQYF.

The chain employs TRBV6-1 and TRBJ2-7, with D perhaps TRBD1 (6 bases). The ends were cut back, 8 bases at V and 2 bases at J, with 19 bases in the middle. Germline lookup yields CDR1 MNHNS and CDR2 SASEGT. CDR3 length equals 15 residues. The CDR3 DNA sequence: TGTGCCAGCGAACTATTGCTCAGGGGTCCCTACGAGCAGTACTTC. Protein product: CASELLLRGPYEQYF.

This clone was picked up one time. The genes are TRBV7-2 and TRBJ2-7, with 7 bases identical to TRBD2. J was trimmed by 2 bases and V by 2 bases; bases with no gene match: 6. The CDR3 totals 15 residues. From germline, CDR1 is SGHTA and CDR2 FQGNSA. CDR3 DNA sequence: TGTGCCAGCAGCTTATGGGGCGGGGGACCCTACGAGCAGTACTTC. It specifies CASSLWGGGPYEQYF.

The chain couples TRBV27 to TRBJ1-2, with a possible D match to TRBD1 (5 bases). Germline assignment: CDR1 MNHEY and CDR2 SMNVEV (reference sequence). Trimming stripped 5 bases from V and 4 bases from J, with 14 bases between. The CDR3 is made up of 14 amino acids. The CDR3 sequence is CASSPYRRTYGYTF. Here the CDR3 DNA reads TGTGCCAGCAGTCCCTACAGGCGAACCTATGGCTACACCTTC.

This clone was counted a few times. The chain links TRBV2 to TRBJ2-5, with a weak D call TRBD1 (5 bases). Trimming removed 7 bases at V and 4 bases at J, with 7 bases between. Germline CDR1 is SNHLY and CDR2 is FYNNEI. The CDR3 runs 11 residues. The CDR3 here is CASTRAETQYF. Here the CDR3 DNA reads TGTGCCAGCACCAGGGCAGAGACCCAGTACTTC.

The rearrangement joins TRBV6-1 to TRBJ2-7; 15 positions match TRBD2. Germline V lookup: CDR1 MNHNS, CDR2 SASEGT. CDR3 length equals 15 residues. V lost 6 bases to trimming and J lost 9 bases; unmatched junction nucleotides: 9. Written as DNA, the CDR3 is TGTGCCAGCAGCCTAGGGACTAGCGGGAGGTTAGTGCAGTACTTC. Its protein is CASSLGTSGRLVQYF.

This clone was observed once. CDR3 amino acids: CSVSGLAGVYEQFF. The CDR3 coding sequence is TGCAGCGTTTCCGGACTAGCGGGGGTCTATGAGCAGTTCTTC. The rearrangement joins TRBV29-1 to TRBJ2-1; 13 bases are a match to TRBD2. Trimming at V came to 5 bases and at J to 8 bases, leaving 6 bases not matched to a gene. CDR1 and CDR2 (germline): SQVTM, ANQGSEA. CDR3 size: 14 residues.

The chain couples TRBV28 to TRBJ2-1; 10 nucleotides line up with TRBD2. CDR3 size: 21 residues. V lost 6 bases to trimming and J lost 8 bases; unmatched junction nucleotides: 28. Per germline, CDR1 MDHEN and CDR2 SYDVKM. CDR3 residues: CASSHRPWTSGSRTRGDEQFF. CDR3 sequence (DNA): TGTGCCAGCAGCCACCGCCCTTGGACTAGCGGTTCACGAACTAGGGGGGATGAGCAGTTCTTC. Full variable domain (missing parts from reference TRBV28 and TRBJ2-1): DVKVTQSSRYLVKRTGEKVFLECVQDMDHENMFWYRQDPGLGLRLIYFSYDVKMKEKGDIPEGYSVSREKKERFSLILESASTNQTSMYLCASSHRPWTSGSRTRGDEQFFGPGTRLTVL.

This sequence joins TRBV25-1 and TRBJ2-1; TRBD1 matches 8 bases. Germline values: CDR1 MGHDK, CDR2 SYGVNS. CDR3 length: 15 residues. The V and J ends lost 4 bases and 8 bases, in that order; junction bases with no gene match: 10. CDR3 amino acids: CASSGRDRNFDEQFF. The CDR3 nucleotides are TGTGCCAGCAGTGGCCGGGACAGGAATTTCGATGAGCAGTTCTTC.

The V call is TRBV6-6, the J call TRBJ2-5, with TRBD1 matching 8 bases. The CDR3 covers 14 residues. The trim removed 2 bases at V and 5 bases at J, leaving 4 bases unmatched. Germline CDR1 MNHNY, CDR2 SVGAGI (reference sequence). For the CDR3, the DNA is TGTGCCAGCAGTTACCGGACAGGGAGGGAGACCCAGTACTTC. The encoded protein is CASSYRTGRETQYF.

V gene TRBV7-3 combines with J gene TRBJ2-3; 12 bases are shared with TRBD2. The CDR3 loop spans 17 amino acids. The ends lost 4 bases at V and 7 bases at J; junction bases unmatched: 12. CDR1 is SGHTA, CDR2 FQGTGA, per germline. CDR3 bases: TGTGCCAGCAGCTCCTGGACTAGCGGGACCGAGGGAAATACGCAGTATTTT. Its protein product is CASSSWTSGTEGNTQYF.

The chain links TRBV12-5 to TRBJ2-7; a possible D gene is TRBD2 (6 bases). The CDR3 length is 12 residues. Germline loops: CDR1 LGHNT, CDR2 FRNRAP. Trimming took off 2 bases at V and 6 bases at J, with 8 bases between the two ends. The CDR3 region has the DNA TGTGCTAGTGGTTTGCCCGGGAGCGAGCAGTACTTC. This gives the protein CASGLPGSEQYF. Drawing the rest from reference TRBV12-5 and TRBJ2-7, the complete variable domain is DARVTQTPRHKVTEMGQEVTMRCQPILGHNTVFWYRQTMMQGLELLAYFRNRAPLDDSGMPKDRFSAEMPDATLATLKIQPSEPRDSAVYFCASGLPGSEQYFGPGTRLTVT.